These T cell receptor beta chains were read from a single sample in a study of T cells in Graves' hyperthyroidism and ophthalmopathy. TCRdb passed the multiplex PCR reads through MiXCR, listing each CDR3 protein once. The sample records approximately 640,000 distinct CDR3 sequences, about 45% being singletons. Sequencing used peripheral blood or thyroid tissue (not recorded which). These receptors were taken from an adult man with Graves' disease, either hyperthyroidism or ophthalmopathy (not recorded which). Each CDR3 is given with its conserved first and last residue. A D gene is named only where the DNA matches it firmly. Part of the rows lack a size; the others show once, few, many or a class for expanded clones.

v_gene: TRBV7-8; j_gene: TRBJ2-7; d_gene: -; abundance: many; CDR3aa: CASSQLYEQYF; CDR3nt: TGTGCCAGCAGCCAACTCTACGAGCAGTACTTC
v_gene: TRBV7-9; j_gene: TRBJ2-7; d_gene: -; abundance: many; CDR3aa: CASSLGGWGNEQYF; CDR3nt: TGTGCCAGCAGCTTAGGAGGCTGGGGAAACGAGCAGTACTTC
v_gene: TRBV7-9; j_gene: TRBJ2-6; d_gene: TRBD2; abundance: -; CDR3aa: CASSLVGRGGIEAF; CDR3nt: TGTGCCAGCAGCTTAGTGGGGAGGGGCGGGATTGAAGCTTTC
v_gene: TRBV5-3; j_gene: TRBJ1-1; d_gene: -; abundance: once; CDR3aa: CAGIKQNFAEAFF; CDR3nt: TGTGCCGGCATTAAACAGAACTTCGCTGAAGCTTTCTTT
v_gene: TRBV7-9; j_gene: TRBJ2-7; d_gene: -; abundance: few; CDR3aa: CASSSGPGSSNEQYF; CDR3nt: TGTGCCAGCAGCTCCGGGCCAGGTTCCTCGAACGAGCAGTACTTC
v_gene: TRBV15; j_gene: TRBJ1-5; d_gene: -; abundance: many; CDR3aa: CATSRGEPGGNQPQHF; CDR3nt: TGTGCCACCAGCAGAGGGGAACCGGGAGGCAATCAGCCCCAGCATTTT
v_gene: TRBV20-1; j_gene: TRBJ1-5; d_gene: TRBD1; abundance: -; CDR3aa: CSAWGGTGQRYSNQPQHF; CDR3nt: TGCAGTGCTTGGGGGGGGACAGGACAAAGGTATAGCAATCAGCCCCAGCATTTT
v_gene: TRBV19; j_gene: TRBJ2-5; d_gene: TRBD1; abundance: few; CDR3aa: CASSIPGGSPQETQYF; CDR3nt: TGTGCCAGTAGTATCCCAGGGGGCTCCCCCCAAGAGACCCAGTACTTC
v_gene: TRBV19; j_gene: TRBJ2-3; d_gene: -; abundance: -; CDR3aa: CASTNTEVTDTQYF; CDR3nt: TGTGCCAGTACGAACACGGAAGTCACAGATACGCAGTATTTT
v_gene: TRBV6-1; j_gene: TRBJ2-7; d_gene: -; abundance: few; CDR3aa: CASSEGGAAYEQYF; CDR3nt: TGTGCCAGCAGTGAGGGGGGGGCGGCCTACGAGCAGTACTTC
v_gene: TRBV24-1; j_gene: TRBJ1-2; d_gene: -; abundance: -; CDR3aa: CATREPNYGYTF; CDR3nt: TGTGCCACCAGGGAACCTAACTATGGCTACACCTTC
v_gene: TRBV9; j_gene: TRBJ2-5; d_gene: -; abundance: few; CDR3aa: CASSVGSVKGETQYF; CDR3nt: TGTGCCAGCAGCGTAGGTAGCGTGAAGGGGGAGACCCAGTACTTC